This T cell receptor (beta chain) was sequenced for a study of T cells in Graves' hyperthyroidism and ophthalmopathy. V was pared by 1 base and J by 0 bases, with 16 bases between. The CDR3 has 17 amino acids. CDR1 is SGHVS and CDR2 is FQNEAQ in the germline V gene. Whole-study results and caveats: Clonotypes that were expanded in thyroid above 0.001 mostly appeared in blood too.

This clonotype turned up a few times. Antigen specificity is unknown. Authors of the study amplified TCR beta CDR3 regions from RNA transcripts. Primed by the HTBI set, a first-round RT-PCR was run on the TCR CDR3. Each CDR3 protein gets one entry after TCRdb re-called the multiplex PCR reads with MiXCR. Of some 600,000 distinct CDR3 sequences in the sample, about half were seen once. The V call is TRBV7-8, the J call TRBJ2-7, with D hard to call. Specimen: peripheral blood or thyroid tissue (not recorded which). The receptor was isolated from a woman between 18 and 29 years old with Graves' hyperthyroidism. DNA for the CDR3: TGTGCCAGCAGCTTAGGGACCGGACGGCCGAGCTCCTACGAGCAGTACTTC. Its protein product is CASSLGTGRPSSYEQYF. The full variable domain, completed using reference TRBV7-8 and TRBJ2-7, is GAGVSQSPRYKVAKRGQDVALRCDPISGHVSLFWYQQALGQGPEFLTYFQNEAQLDKSGLPSDRFFAERPEGSVSTLKIQRTQQEDSAVYLCASSLGTGRPSSYEQYFGPGTRLTVT.